Listed below are T cell receptor beta chains from one sample, sequenced in a study of cytomegalovirus exposure and HLA in healthy donors. Some clones are missing from TCRdb's copy, which holds only in-frame ones; the method was immunoSEQ multiplex PCR. Of 150,000 to 200,000 clones detected, around 80% appear once; the ten largest clones hold roughly 7.8%. Sequences were obtained from PBMCs. These receptors all stem from a woman aged 40 to 50 in good health and CMV-seropositive. The CDR3 runs from the conserved cysteine through the conserved F or W. D genes are given only for firm matches. The size of a clone is reported for some rows only, either as once, few or many, or as a class for expanded clones.

TRBD2 | TRBJ2-5 | NA | TRBV7-2 | 15 | TGTGCCAGCAGCCTTCCTAGCGGGGTACAAGAGACCCAGTACTTC | CASSLPSGVQETQYF
TRBD2 | TRBJ2-2 | NA | TRBV4-1 | 20 | TGCGCCAGCAGCCAAGAGGGGTGGCCCTCAGCGGGAGGAAACACCGGGGAGCTGTTTTTT | CASSQEGWPSAGGNTGELFF
TRBD1 | TRBJ1-1 | NA | TRBV28 | 14 | TGTGCCAGCAGTTTATGGGGGGACAGGGATCGGCCGCTCTTT | CASSLWGDRDRPLF
NA | TRBJ1-4 | NA | TRBV10-3 | 13 | TGTGCCATCAGCCCGGGACACCGGGAAAAACTGTTTTTT | CAISPGHREKLFF
TRBD2 | TRBJ2-7 | NA | TRBV7-6 | 17 | TGTGCCAGCAGCTTATATTGGGCCCCGGGAGGGCTAAGCGAGCAGTACTTC | CASSLYWAPGGLSEQYF
NA | TRBJ1-6 | few | TRBV4-2 | 17 | TGTGCCAGCAGCCAAGGGACGGCAGGGGCCTATAATTCACCCCTCCACTTT | CASSQGTAGAYNSPLHF
TRBD1 | TRBJ1-2 | NA | TRBV28 | 14 | TGTGCCAGCAGTCTAGACGGGACAGGGAAAGGGTACACCTTC | CASSLDGTGKGYTF
NA | TRBJ2-7 | once | TRBV15 | 14 | TGTGCCACCCGTAAAGAAAGGAGCTCCTACGAGCAGTACTTC | CATRKERSSYEQYF
NA | TRBJ1-6 | NA | TRBV28 | 12 | TGTGCCAGCAGGGCCCCTAATTCACCCCTCCACTTT | CASRAPNSPLHF
TRBD1 | TRBJ1-1 | NA | TRBV15 | 16 | TGTGCCACCAGCAGAGATAGGGGACAGGTGAACACTGAAGCTTTCTTT | CATSRDRGQVNTEAFF
NA | TRBJ2-3 | NA | TRBV9 | 18 | TGTGCCAGCAGCGTAGCGGTGGGAGGGGGAGAAGACACAGATACGCAGTATTTT | CASSVAVGGGEDTDTQYF
NA | TRBJ1-1 | NA | TRBV18 | 14 | TGTGCCAGCTCACCACCGGGGGGGTTCGCTGAAGCTTTCTTT | CASSPPGGFAEAFF
TRBD1 | TRBJ2-1 | few | TRBV7-3 | 14 | TGTGCCAGCAGAACCGGGACAGGGGCCCATGAGCAGTTCTTC | CASRTGTGAHEQFF
NA | TRBJ2-6 | NA | TRBV5-1 | 16 | TGCGCCAGCGAGGAGGGCGGAACCTCTGGGGCCAACGTCCTGACTTTC | CASEEGGTSGANVLTF
NA | TRBJ2-1 | NA | TRBV7-9 | 14 | TGTTCCAGCAGCTTAAGCGGCCCCTACAATGAGCAGTTCTTC | CSSSLSGPYNEQFF
NA | TRBJ1-1 | NA | TRBV18 | 13 | TGTGCCAGCTCACCGGGGAGGGACACTGAAGCTTTCTTT | CASSPGRDTEAFF
NA | TRBJ1-1 | few | TRBV10-2 | 14 | TGCGCCAGCATGCTCGACGGGTATGGCACTGAAGCTTTCTTT | CASMLDGYGTEAFF
TRBD1 | TRBJ1-5 | NA | TRBV28 | 15 | TGTGCCAGCAGTTTGGAACAGGGGATCGGTCAGCCCCAGCATTTT | CASSLEQGIGQPQHF
NA | TRBJ2-7 | NA | TRBV5-6 | 15 | TGTGCCAGCAGCTTGTTGGATTTGACTCACTACGAGCAGTACTTC | CASSLLDLTHYEQYF
NA | TRBJ2-3 | once | TRBV5-6 | 11 | TGTGCCAGCAGCTTCCGAGATACGCAGTATTTT | CASSFRDTQYF
TRBD2 | TRBJ2-7 | NA | TRBV13 | 15 | TGTGCCAGCAGCTTATATGGACTAGCGGGAGGCGAGCAGTACTTC | CASSLYGLAGGEQYF
NA | TRBJ2-3 | NA | TRBV6-1 | 14 | TGTGCCAGCAGTGAGGGACAAGCCACAGATACGCAGTATTTT | CASSEGQATDTQYF
TRBD1 | TRBJ2-7 | NA | TRBV28 | 15 | TGTGCCAGCAGCGAACACGCCGGGACAGGGTACGAGCAGTACTTC | CASSEHAGTGYEQYF
NA | TRBJ2-5 | few | TRBV6-1 | 14 | TGTGCCAGCAGTGTGCCCGACAGACAAGAGACCCAGTACTTC | CASSVPDRQETQYF